A selection of T cell receptor beta chains follows, all from one sample in a study of blood T cell repertoires in COVID-19. Sequencing was performed with immunoSEQ multiplex PCR; in TCRdb, only in-frame clones are kept and a portion is missing. The sample has over 50,000 clones; approximately 80% are singletons. Sequencing was done on a sample of peripheral blood. The receptors were gathered from a man in his 70s with acute or convalescent COVID-19. CDR3s include the opening cysteine and the closing phenylalanine or tryptophan. A D gene is named only where the DNA matches it firmly. Clone size, where shown, is once, few, many, or a class for clones that have expanded.

clone size: .
V gene: TRBV7-7
J gene: TRBJ2-1
D gene: .
CDR3 protein: CASSLGGGNNEQFF
CDR3 DNA: TGTGCTAGCAGCTTAGGGGGGGGAAACAATGAGCAGTTCTTC

clone size: .
V gene: TRBV5-1
J gene: TRBJ1-4
D gene: .
CDR3 protein: CASNVQGQGNEKLFF
CDR3 DNA: TGCGCCAGCAACGTACAGGGCCAAGGTAATGAAAAACTGTTTTTT

clone size: .
V gene: TRBV27
J gene: TRBJ2-5
D gene: TRBD2
CDR3 protein: CASSLQGLAGGQETQYF
CDR3 DNA: TGTGCCAGCAGTCTCCAGGGACTAGCGGGGGGGCAAGAGACCCAGTACTTC

clone size: .
V gene: TRBV20-1
J gene: TRBJ1-2
D gene: .
CDR3 protein: CSASSGGNYGYTF
CDR3 DNA: TGCAGTGCTAGTTCCGGGGGGAACTATGGCTACACCTTC

clone size: .
V gene: TRBV5-1
J gene: TRBJ1-1
D gene: TRBD1
CDR3 protein: CASSLQGATEAFF
CDR3 DNA: TGCGCCAGCAGCTTGCAGGGGGCGACTGAAGCTTTCTTT

clone size: .
V gene: TRBV5-8
J gene: TRBJ2-3
D gene: .
CDR3 protein: CASSLGVGRGTDTQYF
CDR3 DNA: TGTGCCAGCAGCTTGGGGGTTGGCAGGGGCACAGATACGCAGTATTTT

clone size: .
V gene: TRBV3-1/TRBV3-2
J gene: TRBJ1-5
D gene: .
CDR3 protein: CASSQYPGGQPQHF
CDR3 DNA: TGTGCCAGCAGCCAGTATCCCGGGGGACAGCCCCAGCATTTT

clone size: .
V gene: TRBV5-1
J gene: TRBJ2-3
D gene: .
CDR3 protein: CASSLFQGDTQYF
CDR3 DNA: TGCGCCAGCAGCTTGTTCCAGGGAGATACGCAGTATTTT

clone size: once
V gene: TRBV3-1/TRBV3-2
J gene: TRBJ2-5
D gene: TRBD2
CDR3 protein: CASSPRLADYPYQETQYF
CDR3 DNA: TGTGCCAGCAGCCCCAGACTAGCGGACTACCCGTACCAAGAGACCCAGTACTTC

clone size: once
V gene: TRBV7-9
J gene: TRBJ2-5
D gene: TRBD2
CDR3 protein: CASSSPTSGGPYWETQYF
CDR3 DNA: TGTGCCAGCAGCTCACCGACTAGCGGGGGGCCCTATTGGGAGACCCAGTACTTC

clone size: .
V gene: TRBV2
J gene: TRBJ2-2
D gene: .
CDR3 protein: CASSELAANTGELFF
CDR3 DNA: TGTGCCAGCAGTGAATTAGCGGCGAACACCGGGGAGCTGTTTTTT

clone size: .
V gene: TRBV19
J gene: TRBJ2-6
D gene: .
CDR3 protein: CASRDSSGANVLTF
CDR3 DNA: TGTGCCAGTAGAGACAGCTCTGGGGCCAACGTCCTGACTTTC

clone size: .
V gene: TRBV5-1
J gene: TRBJ1-1
D gene: .
CDR3 protein: CASSFDRQNTEAFF
CDR3 DNA: TGCGCCAGCAGCTTCGACAGACAGAACACTGAAGCTTTCTTT

clone size: .
V gene: TRBV12-5
J gene: TRBJ2-7
D gene: TRBD1
CDR3 protein: CASGLLLGGDEQYF
CDR3 DNA: TGTGCTAGTGGTTTGTTATTAGGGGGCGACGAGCAGTACTTC

clone size: .
V gene: TRBV21-1
J gene: TRBJ2-3
D gene: .
CDR3 protein: CASSKIRDRGRTDTQYF
CDR3 DNA: TGTGCCAGCAGCAAAATCCGCGACAGGGGTCGCACAGATACGCAGTATTTT

clone size: .
V gene: TRBV6-4
J gene: TRBJ2-6
D gene: .
CDR3 protein: CASRAPSGANVLTF
CDR3 DNA: TGTGCCAGCAGGGCTCCCTCTGGGGCCAACGTCCTGACTTTC

clone size: .
V gene: TRBV11-2
J gene: TRBJ2-2
D gene: TRBD2
CDR3 protein: CASSPGGAATGELFF
CDR3 DNA: TGTGCCAGCAGCCCCGGGGGGGCGGCAACCGGGGAGCTGTTTTTT

clone size: .
V gene: TRBV12-2
J gene: TRBJ1-5
D gene: .
CDR3 protein: CASRLGDRGRFSNQPQHF
CDR3 DNA: TGTGCAAGTCGCTTAGGGGACAGGGGGCGCTTTAGCAATCAGCCCCAGCATTTT

clone size: .
V gene: TRBV9
J gene: TRBJ2-3
D gene: TRBD2
CDR3 protein: CASKYGGDTDTQYF
CDR3 DNA: TGTGCCAGCAAATATGGGGGGGATACAGATACGCAGTATTTT

clone size: .
V gene: TRBV7-3
J gene: TRBJ2-1
D gene: .
CDR3 protein: CASSLNEYNEQFF
CDR3 DNA: TGTGCCAGCAGCTTAAACGAGTACAATGAGCAGTTCTTC

clone size: .
V gene: TRBV6-7
J gene: TRBJ1-5
D gene: .
CDR3 protein: CASSFTSNNQPQHF
CDR3 DNA: TGTGCCAGCAGTTTTACGTCTAACAATCAGCCCCAGCATTTT

clone size: .
V gene: TRBV2
J gene: TRBJ1-5
D gene: .
CDR3 protein: CASSEQTVSNQPQHF
CDR3 DNA: TGTGCCAGCAGTGAACAGACAGTAAGCAATCAGCCCCAGCATTTT

clone size: once
V gene: TRBV2
J gene: TRBJ1-1
D gene: TRBD1
CDR3 protein: CASSELGTANTEAFF
CDR3 DNA: TGTGCCAGCAGTGAATTGGGGACAGCGAACACTGAAGCTTTCTTT

clone size: .
V gene: TRBV5-1
J gene: TRBJ2-3
D gene: .
CDR3 protein: CASSPLGSGSTDTQYF
CDR3 DNA: TGCGCCAGCAGCCCCTTGGGTAGCGGTAGCACAGATACGCAGTATTTT

clone size: once
V gene: TRBV2
J gene: TRBJ1-1
D gene: .
CDR3 protein: CASRRRAPNTEAFF
CDR3 DNA: TGTGCCAGCAGGAGGCGTGCCCCGAACACTGAAGCTTTCTTT

clone size: .
V gene: TRBV5-1
J gene: TRBJ2-5
D gene: TRBD2
CDR3 protein: CASSPGGNEETQYF
CDR3 DNA: TGCGCCAGCAGCCCGGGAGGGAATGAAGAGACCCAGTACTTC

clone size: .
V gene: TRBV3-1/TRBV3-2
J gene: TRBJ1-3
D gene: TRBD1
CDR3 protein: CASSQSGQENTIYF
CDR3 DNA: TGTGCCAGCAGCCAATCGGGACAGGAAAACACCATATATTTT

clone size: once
V gene: TRBV9
J gene: TRBJ2-3
D gene: .
CDR3 protein: CASSVGWGVSTDTQYF
CDR3 DNA: TGTGCCAGCAGCGTAGGTTGGGGGGTCAGCACAGATACGCAGTATTTT

clone size: .
V gene: TRBV5-1
J gene: TRBJ2-2
D gene: TRBD1
CDR3 protein: CASSSSAGGYGELFF
CDR3 DNA: TGCGCCAGCAGCTCGTCCGCAGGGGGCTACGGGGAGCTGTTTTTT

clone size: .
V gene: TRBV2
J gene: TRBJ2-3
D gene: .
CDR3 protein: CASSEDGQGMPDTQYF
CDR3 DNA: TGTGCCAGCAGTGAGGACGGGCAGGGGATGCCAGATACGCAGTATTTT

clone size: once
V gene: TRBV19
J gene: TRBJ2-7
D gene: TRBD1
CDR3 protein: CASSTQGVIDEQYF
CDR3 DNA: TGTGCCAGTAGTACACAGGGGGTAATCGACGAGCAGTACTTC

clone size: few
V gene: TRBV4-1
J gene: TRBJ1-2
D gene: TRBD1
CDR3 protein: CASSLGTVANYGYTF
CDR3 DNA: TGCGCCAGCAGCCTAGGGACAGTCGCTAACTATGGCTACACCTTC

clone size: .
V gene: TRBV5-4
J gene: TRBJ2-1
D gene: TRBD2
CDR3 protein: CASSSRGGRYNEQFF
CDR3 DNA: TGTGCCAGCAGCTCGCGGGGGGGCCGGTACAATGAGCAGTTCTTC

clone size: once
V gene: TRBV4-2
J gene: TRBJ1-1
D gene: .
CDR3 protein: CASSQAAGVQTEAFF
CDR3 DNA: TGTGCCAGCAGCCAAGCCGCAGGGGTACAGACTGAAGCTTTCTTT

clone size: .
V gene: TRBV19
J gene: TRBJ1-5
D gene: .
CDR3 protein: CASNHPGGGGYSNQPQHF
CDR3 DNA: TGTGCCAGTAACCACCCTGGAGGGGGGGGATATAGCAATCAGCCCCAGCATTTT

clone size: .
V gene: TRBV28
J gene: TRBJ2-7
D gene: TRBD2
CDR3 protein: CASSLNGRYEQYF
CDR3 DNA: TGTGCCAGCAGTTTAAACGGGAGGTACGAGCAGTACTTC

clone size: .
V gene: TRBV15
J gene: TRBJ2-1
D gene: .
CDR3 protein: CATSIPLEGRGNEQFF
CDR3 DNA: TGTGCCACCAGCATCCCCCTTGAGGGAAGAGGCAATGAGCAGTTCTTC

clone size: .
V gene: TRBV18
J gene: TRBJ1-1
D gene: .
CDR3 protein: CASSGGAWTEAFF
CDR3 DNA: TGTGCCAGCTCGGGGGGGGCGTGGACTGAAGCTTTCTTT

clone size: .
V gene: TRBV27
J gene: TRBJ2-7
D gene: .
CDR3 protein: CASSLKGGGYEQYF
CDR3 DNA: TGTGCCAGCAGTTTAAAGGGGGGGGGCTACGAGCAGTACTTC

clone size: .
V gene: TRBV3-1/TRBV3-2
J gene: TRBJ2-4
D gene: .
CDR3 protein: CASSQVREAERYF
CDR3 DNA: TGTGCCAGCAGCCAAGTGAGGGAGGCCGAGAGGTACTTC

clone size: .
V gene: TRBV21-1
J gene: TRBJ2-1
D gene: .
CDR3 protein: CASSKKTGSVFF
CDR3 DNA: TGTGCCAGCAGCAAAAAGACAGGGTCGGTGTTCTTC

clone size: .
V gene: TRBV7-9
J gene: TRBJ2-2
D gene: .
CDR3 protein: CASSLVKNTGELFF
CDR3 DNA: TGTGCCAGCAGCTTAGTTAAGAACACCGGGGAGCTGTTTTTT

clone size: .
V gene: TRBV19
J gene: TRBJ1-5
D gene: .
CDR3 protein: CASSAYGSNQPQHF
CDR3 DNA: TGTGCCAGTAGTGCCTACGGGAGCAATCAGCCCCAGCATTTT

clone size: .
V gene: TRBV10-2
J gene: TRBJ1-6
D gene: TRBD1
CDR3 protein: CASSLQGFDSPLHF
CDR3 DNA: TGCGCCAGCAGCCTACAGGGGTTTGATTCACCCCTCCACTTT

clone size: once
V gene: TRBV24-1
J gene: TRBJ2-1
D gene: TRBD2
CDR3 protein: CATSGGGAPYNEQFF
CDR3 DNA: TGTGCCACCAGTGGCGGGGGGGCCCCCTACAATGAGCAGTTCTTC

clone size: once
V gene: TRBV7-5
J gene: TRBJ2-1
D gene: .
CDR3 protein: CARSHVRDRVIGNEQFF
CDR3 DNA: TGTGCCAGAAGCCACGTCCGGGACAGGGTAATCGGGAATGAGCAGTTCTTC

clone size: .
V gene: TRBV19
J gene: TRBJ1-4
D gene: TRBD1
CDR3 protein: CASSPDRGRDEKLFF
CDR3 DNA: TGTGCCAGTAGTCCCGACAGGGGCCGGGATGAAAAACTGTTTTTT

clone size: .
V gene: TRBV14
J gene: TRBJ2-1
D gene: TRBD2
CDR3 protein: CASSRTSGGLGEQFF
CDR3 DNA: TGTGCCAGCAGCCGGACTAGCGGGGGGTTAGGTGAGCAGTTCTTC

clone size: .
V gene: TRBV10-1
J gene: TRBJ1-2
D gene: .
CDR3 protein: CASSAGSYGYTF
CDR3 DNA: TGCGCCAGCAGTGCGGGGAGCTATGGCTACACCTTC

clone size: .
V gene: TRBV20-1
J gene: TRBJ2-5
D gene: .
CDR3 protein: CSAGGQGQETQYF
CDR3 DNA: TGCAGTGCTGGTGGGCAGGGCCAAGAGACCCAGTACTTC